The T cell receptor beta chain under discussion was sequenced for a study of shared clonotypes between healthy human individuals. About the study: The plates for each donor numbered three CD4 naive, three CD4 memory, two CD8 naive and one CD8 memory. Study-wide results and limits: An effect of sequencing depth on clonotype sharing among donors was expected.

CDR1 is MNHEY, CDR2 SVGAGI, per germline. The CDR3 loop spans 13 amino acids. V lost 2 bases and J lost 5, with 10 bases in between. This clone appeared a few times. Its antigen is currently unknown. Splitting the CD4+ cells yielded a CD45RA+ naive subset and a CD45RA-negative memory subset. Genomic DNA per cell subset filled all wells of several immunoSEQ plates. The protocol was immunoSEQ multiplex PCR, while the TCRdb copy is restricted to in-frame clones and leaves out a portion. The table has roughly 2 million clones, 85% to 95% seen once. The clonotype was recovered from a man aged 18 to 29 in good health. The V gene is TRBV6-5, the J gene TRBJ2-7; tentatively, D is TRBD1 (5 bases). The sequencing input was naive CD4+ T cells sorted from blood. Subset specified: CD45RA+ positively selected. CDR3 loop: CASSYSWGDEQYF. CDR3 DNA sequence: TGTGCCAGCAGTTACAGCTGGGGCGACGAGCAGTACTTC.